Below, one TCR beta chain is given with its context. Primers used in a second PCR of about 7 to 12 cycles were a sample-barcoded 5' primer and a J-beta primer mix. TCRdb analysed the 5' RACE reads with MiXCR anew, one entry per CDR3 protein. The table records 1.5 million to 2 million distinct CDR3 sequences, 49% of them present only once. The data were taken from a study of blood T cells in healthy people across ages. Ranging in age from about 6 to 100, the donors were healthy Caucasian individuals from Russia. J was trimmed by 5 bases and V by 2 bases; bases with no gene match: 4. The CDR3 runs 17 residues. CDR1 MGHRA and CDR2 YSYEKL come from the germline V gene.

This chain links TRBV4-1 with TRBJ2-2; 14 bases are a match to TRBD2. This sequence originates from a woman aged 40-49 years in good health. The sequenced material came from blood. The CDR3 loop reads CASSQKGTSGGTGELFF. The CDR3 DNA sequence: TGCGCCAGCAGCCAAAAGGGGACTAGCGGGGGAACCGGGGAGCTGTTTTTT.